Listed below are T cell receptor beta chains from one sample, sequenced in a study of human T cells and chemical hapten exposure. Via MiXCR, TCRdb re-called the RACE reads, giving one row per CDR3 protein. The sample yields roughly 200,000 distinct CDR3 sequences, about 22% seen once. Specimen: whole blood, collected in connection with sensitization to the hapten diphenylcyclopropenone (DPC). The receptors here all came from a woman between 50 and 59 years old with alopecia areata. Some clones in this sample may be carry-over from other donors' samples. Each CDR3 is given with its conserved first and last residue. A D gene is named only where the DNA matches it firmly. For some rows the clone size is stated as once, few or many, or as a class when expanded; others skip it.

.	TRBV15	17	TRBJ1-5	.	TGTGCCACCAGCAGAGATGAGGGAGGAATAAACCTGAAGCCCCAGCATTTT	CATSRDEGGINLKPQHF
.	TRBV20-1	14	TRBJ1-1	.	TGCAGTGCTAGAGATCGGCCGTCGGCCACTGAAGCTTTCTTT	CSARDRPSATEAFF
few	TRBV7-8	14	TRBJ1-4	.	TGTGCCAGCAGCTTAGGAACAACTAATGAAAAACTGTTTTTT	CASSLGTTNEKLFF
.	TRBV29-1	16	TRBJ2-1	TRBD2	TGCAGCGCACTTCAAGCGGGAGTAGAAAATGGGGATGAGCAGTTCTTC	CSALQAGVENGDEQFF
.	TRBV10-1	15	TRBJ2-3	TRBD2	TGCGCCAGCAGTGAAGCTAGCGGGAGTAGGGATACGCAGTATTTT	CASSEASGSRDTQYF
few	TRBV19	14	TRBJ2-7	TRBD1	TGTGCCAGTAGTCCCCGACAGGGGGCCTACGAGCAGTACTTC	CASSPRQGAYEQYF
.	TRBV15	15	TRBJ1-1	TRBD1	TGTGCCACCAGCAGAAGACAGGGGGGTATCGCTGAAGCTTTCTTT	CATSRRQGGIAEAFF
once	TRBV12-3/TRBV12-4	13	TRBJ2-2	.	TGTGCCAGCAGTTCCTCTAACACCGGGGAGCTGTTTTTT	CASSSSNTGELFF
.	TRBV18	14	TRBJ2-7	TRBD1	TGTGCCAGCTCACCAACCAGGGGGTCCTACGAGCAGTACTTC	CASSPTRGSYEQYF
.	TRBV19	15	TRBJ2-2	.	TGTGCCAGTAGTATATCCGGCCACGGCACCGGGGAGCTGTTTTTT	CASSISGHGTGELFF
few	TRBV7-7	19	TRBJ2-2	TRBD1	TGTGCCAGCAGCCCTCTCCCGGGACAGGGAAACGCGAACACCGGGGAGCTGTTTTTT	CASSPLPGQGNANTGELFF
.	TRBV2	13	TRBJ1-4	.	TGTGCCAGCAGCGTAGACGGCAATGAAAAACTGTTTTTT	CASSVDGNEKLFF
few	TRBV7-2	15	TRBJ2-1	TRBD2	TGTGCCAGCAGCTTCCCAGCGGGAGGTTACAATGAGCAGTTCTTC	CASSFPAGGYNEQFF
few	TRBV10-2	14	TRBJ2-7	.	TGCGCCAGCAGTTCCTGGGACGGTAACTACGAGCAGTACTTC	CASSSWDGNYEQYF
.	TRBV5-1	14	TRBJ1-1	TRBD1	TGCGCCAGCAGCGGACAGGTGGGTGACACTGAAGCTTTCTTT	CASSGQVGDTEAFF
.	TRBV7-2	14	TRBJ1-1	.	TGTGCCAGCAGCTTAGACCCCCAGGGCACTGAAGCTTTCTTT	CASSLDPQGTEAFF
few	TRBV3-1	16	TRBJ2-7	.	TGTGCCAGCAGCCATCCCGGCCGGGTAGCCAGCTACGAGCAGTACTTC	CASSHPGRVASYEQYF
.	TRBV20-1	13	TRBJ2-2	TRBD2	TGCGCTGGGACTAGCTTAAACACCGGGGAGCTGTTTTTT	CAGTSLNTGELFF
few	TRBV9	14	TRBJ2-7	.	TGTGCCAGCAGCCCCGGGACGGCAGCCTACGAGCAGTACTTC	CASSPGTAAYEQYF